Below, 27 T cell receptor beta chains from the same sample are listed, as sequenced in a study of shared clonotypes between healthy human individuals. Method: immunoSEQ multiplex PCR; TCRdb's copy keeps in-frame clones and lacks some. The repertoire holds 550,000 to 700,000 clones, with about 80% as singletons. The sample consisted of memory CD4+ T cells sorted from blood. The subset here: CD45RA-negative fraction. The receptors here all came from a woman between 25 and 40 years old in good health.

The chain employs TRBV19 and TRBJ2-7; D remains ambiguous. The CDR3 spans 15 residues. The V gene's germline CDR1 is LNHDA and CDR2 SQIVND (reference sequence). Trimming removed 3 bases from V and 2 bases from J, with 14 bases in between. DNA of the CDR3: TGTGCCAGTAGTATTTGGGCAGGTGATACCTACGAGCAGTACTTC. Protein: CASSIWAGDTYEQYF.

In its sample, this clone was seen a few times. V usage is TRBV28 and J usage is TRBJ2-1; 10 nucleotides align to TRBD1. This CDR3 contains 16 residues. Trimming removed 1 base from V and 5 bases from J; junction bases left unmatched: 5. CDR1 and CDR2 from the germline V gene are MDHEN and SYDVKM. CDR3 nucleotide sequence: TGTGCCAGCAGTTTATCCCCGGGACAGGGGAACAATGAGCAGTTCTTC. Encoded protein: CASSLSPGQGNNEQFF.

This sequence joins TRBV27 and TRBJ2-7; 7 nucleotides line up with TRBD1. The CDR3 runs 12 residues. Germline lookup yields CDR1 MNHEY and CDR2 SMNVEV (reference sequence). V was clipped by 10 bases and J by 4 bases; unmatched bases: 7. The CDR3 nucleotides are TGTGCCACCCGACAGGGAAAATACGAGCAGTACTTC. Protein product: CATRQGKYEQYF.

CDR3 region: CASSLQTGQGNNEQFF. In nucleotides, the CDR3 is TGCGCCAGCAGCTTGCAAACGGGACAGGGCAACAATGAGCAGTTCTTC. This chain connects TRBV5-1 to TRBJ2-1; the match to TRBD1 covers 9 bases. CDR1 and CDR2 from the germline V gene are SGHRS and YFSETQ. The CDR3 extends over 16 amino acids. Trimming took 1 base from V and 5 from J; bases not matched to a gene: 7.

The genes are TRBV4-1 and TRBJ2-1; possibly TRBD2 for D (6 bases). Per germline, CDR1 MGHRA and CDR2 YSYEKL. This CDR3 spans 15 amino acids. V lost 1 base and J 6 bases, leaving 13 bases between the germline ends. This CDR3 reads CASSQGLLGSNEQFF. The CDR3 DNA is TGCGCCAGCAGCCAAGGGCTGCTCGGGAGCAATGAGCAGTTCTTC.

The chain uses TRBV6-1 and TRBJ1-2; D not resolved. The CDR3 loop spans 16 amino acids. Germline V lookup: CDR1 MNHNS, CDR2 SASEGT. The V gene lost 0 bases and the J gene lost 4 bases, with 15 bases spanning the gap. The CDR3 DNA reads TGTGCCAGCAGTGAAGCGGCCATCGGAGCCCCCTATGGCTACACCTTC. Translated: CASSEAAIGAPYGYTF.

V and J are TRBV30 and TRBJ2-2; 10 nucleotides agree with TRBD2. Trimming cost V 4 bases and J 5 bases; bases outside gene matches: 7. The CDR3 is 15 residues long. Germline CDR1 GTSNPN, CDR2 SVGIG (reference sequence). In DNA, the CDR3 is TGTGCCTGGATCTCTAGCGGGAGAGATACCGGGGAGCTGTTTTTT. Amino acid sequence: CAWISSGRDTGELFF.

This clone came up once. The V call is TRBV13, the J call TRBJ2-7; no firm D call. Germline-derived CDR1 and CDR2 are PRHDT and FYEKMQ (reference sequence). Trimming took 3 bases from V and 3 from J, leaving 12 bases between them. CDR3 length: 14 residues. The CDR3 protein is CASSFSLQNYEQYF. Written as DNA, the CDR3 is TGTGCCAGCAGCTTTTCTCTTCAAAACTACGAGCAGTACTTC. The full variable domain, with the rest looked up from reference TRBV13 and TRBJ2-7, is AAGVIQSPRHLIKEKRETATLKCYPIPRHDTVYWYQQGPGQDPQFLISFYEKMQSDKGSIPDRFSAQQFSDYHSELNMSSLELGDSALYFCASSFSLQNYEQYFGPGTRLTVT.

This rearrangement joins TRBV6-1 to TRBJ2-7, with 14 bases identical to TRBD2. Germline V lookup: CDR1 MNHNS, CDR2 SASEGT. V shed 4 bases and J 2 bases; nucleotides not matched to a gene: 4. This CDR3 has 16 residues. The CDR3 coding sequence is TGTGCCAGCAGTGGGCCGGGACTAGCGGGAGCCTACGAGCAGTACTTC. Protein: CASSGPGLAGAYEQYF.

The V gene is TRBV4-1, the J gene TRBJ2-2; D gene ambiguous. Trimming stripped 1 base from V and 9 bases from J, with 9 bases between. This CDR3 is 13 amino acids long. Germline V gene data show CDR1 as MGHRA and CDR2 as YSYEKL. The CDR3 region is CASSQVSSRELFF. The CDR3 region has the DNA TGCGCCAGCAGCCAAGTCTCGAGCCGGGAGCTGTTTTTT.

The CDR3 here is CASSINSGLNEQFF. In DNA form, the CDR3 reads TGTGCCAGCAGCATAAATAGCGGCCTAAATGAGCAGTTCTTC. The J gene is TRBJ2-1, the V gene TRBV7-3, with D possibly being TRBD2 (6 bases). Germline loops: CDR1 SGHTA, CDR2 FQGTGA. The CDR3 extends over 14 amino acids. The V and J ends lost 5 bases and 7 bases respectively, with 15 bases between them. Supplemented by reference TRBV7-3 and TRBJ2-1, the full variable domain reads GAGVSQTPSNKVTEKGKYVELRCDPISGHTALYWYRQSLGQGPEFLIYFQGTGAADDSGLPNDRFFAVRPEGSVSTLKIQRTERGDSAVYLCASSINSGLNEQFFGPGTRLTVL.

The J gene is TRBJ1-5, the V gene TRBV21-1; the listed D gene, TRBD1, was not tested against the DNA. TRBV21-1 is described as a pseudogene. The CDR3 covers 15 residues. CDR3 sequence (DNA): TGTGCCAGCAGCAAAGAGGGGACAGGCTATCAGCCCCAGCATTTT. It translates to CASSKEGTGYQPQHF.

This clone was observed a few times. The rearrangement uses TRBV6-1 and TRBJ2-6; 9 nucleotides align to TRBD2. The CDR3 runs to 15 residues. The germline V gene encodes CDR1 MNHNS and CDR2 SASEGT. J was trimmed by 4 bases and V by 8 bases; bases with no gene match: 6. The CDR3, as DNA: TGTGCCAGCCTGCAGCGGGAGGTCGGGGCCAACGTCCTGACTTTC. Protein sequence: CASLQREVGANVLTF.

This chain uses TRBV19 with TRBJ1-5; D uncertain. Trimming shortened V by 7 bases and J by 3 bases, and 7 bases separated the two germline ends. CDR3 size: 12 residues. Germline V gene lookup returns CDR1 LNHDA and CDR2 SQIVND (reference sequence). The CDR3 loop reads CASKVFNQPQHF. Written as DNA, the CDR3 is TGTGCCAGTAAGGTCTTCAATCAGCCCCAGCATTTT.

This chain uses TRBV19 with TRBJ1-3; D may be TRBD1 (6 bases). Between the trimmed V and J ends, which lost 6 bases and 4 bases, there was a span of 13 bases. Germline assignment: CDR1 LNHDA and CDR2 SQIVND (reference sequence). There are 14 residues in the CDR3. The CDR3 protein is CASRRQGKGNTIYF. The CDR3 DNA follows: TGTGCCAGTAGACGGCAGGGGAAAGGAAACACCATATATTTT.

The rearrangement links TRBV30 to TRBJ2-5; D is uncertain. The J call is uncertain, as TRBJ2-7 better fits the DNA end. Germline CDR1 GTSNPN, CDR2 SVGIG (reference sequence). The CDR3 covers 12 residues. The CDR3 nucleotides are TGTGCCTGGAGTGGCGGTACCTACGAGCAGTACTTC. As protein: CAWSGGTYEQYF.

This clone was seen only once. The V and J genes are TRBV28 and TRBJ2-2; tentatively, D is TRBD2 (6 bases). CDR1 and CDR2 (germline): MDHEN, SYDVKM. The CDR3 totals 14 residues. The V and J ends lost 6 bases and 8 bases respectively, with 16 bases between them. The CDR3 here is CASSRNGGEGELFF. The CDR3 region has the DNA TGTGCCAGCAGCCGAAACGGGGGTGAGGGGGAGCTGTTTTTT.

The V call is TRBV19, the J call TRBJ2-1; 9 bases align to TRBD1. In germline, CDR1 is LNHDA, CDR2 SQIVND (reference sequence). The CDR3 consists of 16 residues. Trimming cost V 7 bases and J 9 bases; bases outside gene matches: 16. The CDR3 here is CASTRGQGMGVSEQFF. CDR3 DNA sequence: TGTGCCAGTACCCGCGGACAGGGGATGGGGGTCAGTGAGCAGTTCTTC.

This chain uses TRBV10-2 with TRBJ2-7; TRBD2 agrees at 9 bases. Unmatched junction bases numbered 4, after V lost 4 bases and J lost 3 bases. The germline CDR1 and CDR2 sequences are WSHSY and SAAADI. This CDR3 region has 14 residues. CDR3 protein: CASSAWTSDYEQYF. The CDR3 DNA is TGCGCCAGCAGTGCCTGGACTAGCGACTACGAGCAGTACTTC.

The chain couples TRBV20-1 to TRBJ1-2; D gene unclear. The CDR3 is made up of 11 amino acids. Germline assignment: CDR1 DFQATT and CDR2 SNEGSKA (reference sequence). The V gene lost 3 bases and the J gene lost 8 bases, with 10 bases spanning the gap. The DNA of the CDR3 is TGCAGTGCTAGTCCCGCTCGGGGCTACACCTTC. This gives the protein CSASPARGYTF.

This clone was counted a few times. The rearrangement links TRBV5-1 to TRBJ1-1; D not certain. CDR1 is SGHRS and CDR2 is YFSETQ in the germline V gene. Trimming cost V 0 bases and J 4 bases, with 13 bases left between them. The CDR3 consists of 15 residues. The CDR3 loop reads CASSLGTLLSTEAFF. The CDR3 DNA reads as TGCGCCAGCAGCTTGGGGACCCTTTTGAGCACTGAAGCTTTCTTT.

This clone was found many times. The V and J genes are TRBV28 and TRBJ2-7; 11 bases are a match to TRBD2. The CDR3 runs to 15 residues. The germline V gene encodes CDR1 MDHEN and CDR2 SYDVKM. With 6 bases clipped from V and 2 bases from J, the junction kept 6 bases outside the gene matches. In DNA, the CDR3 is TGTGCCAGCAGGACTAGCGGGACCATAACCTACGAGCAGTACTTC. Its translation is CASRTSGTITYEQYF. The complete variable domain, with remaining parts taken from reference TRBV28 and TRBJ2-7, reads DVKVTQSSRYLVKRTGEKVFLECVQDMDHENMFWYRQDPGLGLRLIYFSYDVKMKEKGDIPEGYSVSREKKERFSLILESASTNQTSMYLCASRTSGTITYEQYFGPGTRLTVT.

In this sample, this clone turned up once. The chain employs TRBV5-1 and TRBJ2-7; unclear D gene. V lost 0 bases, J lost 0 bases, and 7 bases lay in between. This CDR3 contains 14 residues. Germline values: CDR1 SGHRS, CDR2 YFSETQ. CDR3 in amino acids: CASSLDSHSYEQYF. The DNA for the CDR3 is TGCGCCAGCAGCTTGGACAGCCACTCCTACGAGCAGTACTTC. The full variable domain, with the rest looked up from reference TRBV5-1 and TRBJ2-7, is KAGVTQTPRYLIKTRGQQVTLSCSPISGHRSVSWYQQTPGQGLQFLFEYFSETQRNKGNFPGRFSGRQFSNSRSEMNVSTLELGDSALYLCASSLDSHSYEQYFGPGTRLTVT.

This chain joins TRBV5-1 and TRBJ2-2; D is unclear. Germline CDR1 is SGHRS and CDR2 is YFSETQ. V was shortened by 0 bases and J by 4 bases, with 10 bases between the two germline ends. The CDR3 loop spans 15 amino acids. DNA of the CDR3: TGCGCCAGCAGCTTGGGGCGTCAAGGCACCGGGGAGCTGTTTTTT. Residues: CASSLGRQGTGELFF.

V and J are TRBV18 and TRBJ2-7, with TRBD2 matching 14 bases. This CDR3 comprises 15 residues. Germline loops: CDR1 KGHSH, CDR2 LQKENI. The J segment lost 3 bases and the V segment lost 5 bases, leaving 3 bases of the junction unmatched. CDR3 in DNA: TGTGCCAGCTCAACGGGACTAGCGGGGGTCTACGAGCAGTACTTC. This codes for CASSTGLAGVYEQYF. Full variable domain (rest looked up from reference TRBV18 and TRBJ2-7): NAGVMQNPRHLVRRRGQEARLRCSPMKGHSHVYWYRQLPEEGLKFMVYLQKENIIDESGMPKERFSAEFPKEGPSILRIQQVVRGDSAAYFCASSTGLAGVYEQYFGPGTRLTVT.

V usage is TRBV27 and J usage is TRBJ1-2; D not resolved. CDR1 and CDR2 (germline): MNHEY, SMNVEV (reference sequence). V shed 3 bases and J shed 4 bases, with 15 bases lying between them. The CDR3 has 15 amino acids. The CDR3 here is CASSFATPVVYGYTF. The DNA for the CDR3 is TGTGCCAGCAGTTTCGCAACCCCCGTAGTCTATGGCTACACCTTC.

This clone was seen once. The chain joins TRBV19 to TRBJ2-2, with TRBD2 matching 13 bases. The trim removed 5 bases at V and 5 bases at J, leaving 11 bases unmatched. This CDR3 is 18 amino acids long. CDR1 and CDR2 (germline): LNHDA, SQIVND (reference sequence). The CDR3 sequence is CASSAWTSGSYQTGELFF. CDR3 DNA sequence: TGTGCCAGTAGTGCCTGGACTAGCGGGAGTTATCAGACCGGGGAGCTGTTTTTT. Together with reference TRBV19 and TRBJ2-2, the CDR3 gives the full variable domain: DGGITQSPKYLFRKEGQNVTLSCEQNLNHDAMYWYRQDPGQGLRLIYYSQIVNDFQKGDIAEGYSVSREKKESFPLTVTSAQKNPTAFYLCASSAWTSGSYQTGELFFGEGSRLTVL.